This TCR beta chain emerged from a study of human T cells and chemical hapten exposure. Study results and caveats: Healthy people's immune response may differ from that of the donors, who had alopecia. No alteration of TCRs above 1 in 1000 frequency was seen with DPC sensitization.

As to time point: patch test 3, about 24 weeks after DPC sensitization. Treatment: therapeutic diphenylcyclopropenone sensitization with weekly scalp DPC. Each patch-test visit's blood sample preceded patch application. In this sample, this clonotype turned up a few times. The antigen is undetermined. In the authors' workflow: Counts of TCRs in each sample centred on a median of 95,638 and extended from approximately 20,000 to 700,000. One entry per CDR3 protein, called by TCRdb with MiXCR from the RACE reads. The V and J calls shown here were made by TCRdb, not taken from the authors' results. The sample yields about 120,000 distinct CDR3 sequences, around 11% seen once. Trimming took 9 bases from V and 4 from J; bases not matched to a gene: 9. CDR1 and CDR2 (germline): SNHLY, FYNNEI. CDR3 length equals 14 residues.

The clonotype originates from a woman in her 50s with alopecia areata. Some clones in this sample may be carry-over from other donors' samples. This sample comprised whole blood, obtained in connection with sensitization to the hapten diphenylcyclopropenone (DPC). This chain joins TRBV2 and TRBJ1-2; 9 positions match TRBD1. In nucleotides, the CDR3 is TGTGCCAGGGAGGGGACAGGGACCCCCTATGGCTACACCTTC. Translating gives CAREGTGTPYGYTF.